This T cell receptor (beta chain) was identified during a study of CD8 T cells in Susac syndrome. When the RNA was reverse transcribed, random hexamers were used with an input of about 0.5 to 1 ug. In TCRdb, the immunoSEQ multiplex PCR reads were re-called with MiXCR into one record per CDR3 protein. In the table there are about 150,000 distinct CDR3 sequences, 95% to 96% of which are singletons. Sequencing of TCR beta was performed on blood CD8+ and CD4+ T cells. CD8+ and CD4+ T cells were negatively isolated; TEMRA cells were FACS-enriched. V shed 5 bases, J shed 5 bases, and the junction held 10 bases outside the gene matches. The CDR3 is made up of 15 amino acids. Germline V gives CDR1 SQVTM, CDR2 ANQGSEA.

The sample consisted of CD8+ T cells from PBMCs. This TCR was sampled from a human donor with multiple sclerosis. The chain uses TRBV29-1 and TRBJ2-1; 9 nucleotides match TRBD2. CDR3 DNA: TGCAGCGTTACTCAGGGGGGACTAGCAAACAATGAGCAGTTCTTC. Translation gives CSVTQGGLANNEQFF.